The T cell receptor (beta chain) described here comes from a study of OX40 agonist ivuxolimab in advanced cancers. Across the study: Across the patients, intravenous ivuxolimab was delivered every 2 weeks at 0.01 to 10 mg/kg.

Points from the study as a whole: Low normalized T-cell clonal expansion also characterized some of the nonresponders. Among T cells, CD8+ cells averaged more expanded clones than CD4+ cells. CD4+ and CD8+ blood T cells expanded clonally by week 6 at 0.1 to 3.0 mg/kg.

Generated by immunoSEQ multiplex PCR, the TCRdb table keeps only in-frame clones and is missing some. This sample has roughly 92,000 clones, with roughly 85% found just once. Germline V gene data show CDR1 as SNHLY and CDR2 as FYNNEI. This CDR3 region has 15 residues. V shed 7 bases, J shed 5 bases, and the junction held 10 bases outside the gene matches. On this clone: Its antigen is unidentified.

The sequence derives from an adult with an advanced solid tumor such as melanoma, head and neck, liver or kidney cancer. This sequence joins TRBV2 and TRBJ1-5; 8 nucleotides line up with TRBD1. This sample comprised CD4+ or CD8+ T cells sorted from blood, obtained in a trial of the OX40 agonist ivuxolimab. The CDR3 DNA is TGTGCCAGCAACCTCAGGACAGGGACGTATCAGCCCCAGCATTTT. It yields the protein CASNLRTGTYQPQHF.